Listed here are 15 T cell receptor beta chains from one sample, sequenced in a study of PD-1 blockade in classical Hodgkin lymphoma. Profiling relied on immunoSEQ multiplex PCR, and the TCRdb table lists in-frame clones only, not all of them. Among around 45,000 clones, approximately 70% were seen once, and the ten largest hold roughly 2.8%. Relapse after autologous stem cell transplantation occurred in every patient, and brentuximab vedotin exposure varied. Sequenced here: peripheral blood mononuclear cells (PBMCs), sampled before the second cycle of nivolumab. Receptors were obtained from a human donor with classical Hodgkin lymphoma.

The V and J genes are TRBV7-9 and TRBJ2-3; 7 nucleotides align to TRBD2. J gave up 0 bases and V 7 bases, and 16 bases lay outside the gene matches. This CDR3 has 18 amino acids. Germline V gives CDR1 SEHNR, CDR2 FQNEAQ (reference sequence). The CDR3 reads CASTLRRERGGSTDTQYF. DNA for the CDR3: TGTGCCAGCACCCTGCGTAGGGAGCGGGGCGGGAGCACAGATACGCAGTATTTT.

Here the CDR3 DNA reads TGTGCCAGCAGTGAAGACCAGGACCCTCGGTCTGTGCCCCTCCACTTT. Amino acids: CASSEDQDPRSVPLHF. The V call is TRBV6-1, the J call TRBJ1-6; D gene unclear. V lost 1 base, J lost 13 bases, and 20 bases lay in between. The CDR3 loop spans 16 amino acids. Germline values: CDR1 MNHNS, CDR2 SASEGT.

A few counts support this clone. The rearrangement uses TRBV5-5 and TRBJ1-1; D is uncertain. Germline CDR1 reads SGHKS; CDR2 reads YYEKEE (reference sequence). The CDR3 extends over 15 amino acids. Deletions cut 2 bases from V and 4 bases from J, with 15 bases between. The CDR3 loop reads CASSFMMAGSTEAFF. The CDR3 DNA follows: TGTGCCAGCAGCTTCATGATGGCCGGAAGCACTGAAGCTTTCTTT. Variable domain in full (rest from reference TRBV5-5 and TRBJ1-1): DAGVTQSPTHLIKTRGQQVTLRCSPISGHKSVSWYQQVLGQGPQFIFQYYEKEERGRGNFPDRFSARQFPNYSSELNVNALLLGDSALYLCASSFMMAGSTEAFFGQGTRLTVV.

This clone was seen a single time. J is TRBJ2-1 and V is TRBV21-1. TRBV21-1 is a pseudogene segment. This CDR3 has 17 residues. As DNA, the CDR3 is TGTGCCAGCAGCAAAGGGAGGAACGGGACCCGATACAATGAGCAGTTCTTC. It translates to CASSKGRNGTRYNEQFF.

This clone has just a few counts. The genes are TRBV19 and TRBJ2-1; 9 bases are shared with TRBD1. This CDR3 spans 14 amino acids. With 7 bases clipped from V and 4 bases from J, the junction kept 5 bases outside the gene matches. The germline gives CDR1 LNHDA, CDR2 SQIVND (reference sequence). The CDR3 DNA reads TGTGCCAGTAACATAGACAGGGGGTACAATGAGCAGTTCTTC. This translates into CASNIDRGYNEQFF.

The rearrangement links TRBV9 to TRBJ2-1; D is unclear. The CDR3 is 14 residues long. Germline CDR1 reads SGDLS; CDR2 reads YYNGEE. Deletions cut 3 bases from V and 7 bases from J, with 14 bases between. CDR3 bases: TGTGCCAGCAGCGATCGTAGGTCTGAGAATGAGCAGTTCTTC. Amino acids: CASSDRRSENEQFF.

For the CDR3, the DNA is TGTGCCAGCAGTTTCGGCGGCGGGGAGCTGTTTTTT. Amino acids: CASSFGGGELFF. The chain combines TRBV28 with TRBJ2-2; D remains ambiguous. CDR1 and CDR2 from the germline V gene are MDHEN and SYDVKM. The CDR3 totals 12 residues. Trimming removed 3 bases from V and 7 bases from J, with 6 bases in between.

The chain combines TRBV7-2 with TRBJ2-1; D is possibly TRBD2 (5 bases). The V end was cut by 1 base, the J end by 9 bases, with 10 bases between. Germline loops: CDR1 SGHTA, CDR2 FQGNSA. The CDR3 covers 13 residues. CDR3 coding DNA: TGTGCCAGCAGCTTAGTGGACTCGTCTGAGCAGTTCTTC. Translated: CASSLVDSSEQFF.

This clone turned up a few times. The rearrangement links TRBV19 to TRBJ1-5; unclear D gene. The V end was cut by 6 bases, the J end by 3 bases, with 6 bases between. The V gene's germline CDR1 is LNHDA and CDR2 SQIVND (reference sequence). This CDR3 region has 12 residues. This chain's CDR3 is CASRQPNQPQHF. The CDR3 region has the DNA TGTGCCAGTAGACAGCCCAATCAGCCCCAGCATTTT.

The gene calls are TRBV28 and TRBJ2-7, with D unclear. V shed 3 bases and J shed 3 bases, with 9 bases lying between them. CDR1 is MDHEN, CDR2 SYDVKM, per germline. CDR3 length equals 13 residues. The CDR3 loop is CASSLQIIYEQYF. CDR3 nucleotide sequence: TGTGCCAGCAGTTTGCAGATTATCTACGAGCAGTACTTC. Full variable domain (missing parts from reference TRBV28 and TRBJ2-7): DVKVTQSSRYLVKRTGEKVFLECVQDMDHENMFWYRQDPGLGLRLIYFSYDVKMKEKGDIPEGYSVSREKKERFSLILESASTNQTSMYLCASSLQIIYEQYFGPGTRLTVT.

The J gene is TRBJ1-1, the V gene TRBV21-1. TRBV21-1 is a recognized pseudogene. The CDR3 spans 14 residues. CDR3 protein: CASTLNPGGTEAFF. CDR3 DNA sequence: TGTGCCAGCACCTTGAATCCGGGGGGGACTGAAGCTTTCTTT.

CDR3 sequence reads: CASSYSLEGRNEKLFF. DNA of the CDR3: TGTGCCAGCAGTTACTCGCTGGAGGGGAGGAATGAAAAACTGTTTTTT. The gene calls are TRBV6-5 and TRBJ1-4; D possibly corresponds to TRBD1 (5 bases). Germline CDR1 is MNHEY and CDR2 is SVGAGI. V was trimmed by 0 bases and J by 5 bases, leaving 13 bases between them. The CDR3 is made up of 16 amino acids.

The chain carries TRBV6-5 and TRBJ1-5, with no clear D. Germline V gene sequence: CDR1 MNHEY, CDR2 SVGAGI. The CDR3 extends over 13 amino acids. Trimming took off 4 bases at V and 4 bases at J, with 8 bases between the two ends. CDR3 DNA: TGTGCCAGCAGTTTAATAATTAATCAGCCCCAGCATTTT. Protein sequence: CASSLIINQPQHF.

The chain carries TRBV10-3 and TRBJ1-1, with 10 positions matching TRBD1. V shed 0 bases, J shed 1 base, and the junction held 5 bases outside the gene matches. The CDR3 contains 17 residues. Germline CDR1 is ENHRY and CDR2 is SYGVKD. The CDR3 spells CAISESDRGIGNTEAFF. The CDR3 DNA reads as TGTGCCATCAGTGAGTCGGACAGGGGGATCGGGAACACTGAAGCTTTCTTT.

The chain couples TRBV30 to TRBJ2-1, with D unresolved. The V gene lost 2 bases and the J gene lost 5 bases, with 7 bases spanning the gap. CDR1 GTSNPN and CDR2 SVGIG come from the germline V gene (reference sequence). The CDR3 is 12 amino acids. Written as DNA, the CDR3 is TGTGCCTGGAGTCGGAGAAACAATGAGCAGTTCTTC. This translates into CAWSRRNNEQFF.